Shown below are 10 T cell receptor beta chains from a single sample sequenced in a study of shared clonotypes between healthy human individuals. Sequencing was performed with immunoSEQ multiplex PCR; in TCRdb, only in-frame clones are kept and a portion is missing. The table records under 300,000 clones, approximately 65% of them present only once. The specimen was memory CD4+ T cells sorted from blood. Subset: CD45RA-negative fraction. These receptor sequences come from a man younger than 40 in good health.

The gene calls are TRBV28 and TRBJ2-2; 10 positions agree with TRBD1. In germline, CDR1 is MDHEN, CDR2 SYDVKM. The CDR3 runs to 16 residues. The trim removed 2 bases at V and 6 bases at J, leaving 6 bases unmatched. The DNA for the CDR3 is TGTGCCAGCAGTTTACTCGGACAGGGGGGTGCCGGGGAGCTGTTTTTT. Translating it yields CASSLLGQGGAGELFF.

This rearrangement joins TRBV29-1 to TRBJ2-3; D not resolved. Looked up from germline, CDR1 is SQVTM and CDR2 is ANQGSEA. The CDR3 length is 10 residues. Trimming cost V 3 bases and J 14 bases, with 12 bases left between them. DNA of the CDR3: TGCAGCGTTGATCTAGATGTCGCGTATTTT. This translates into CSVDLDVAYF.

The chain has TRBV7-8 and TRBJ1-2; D may be TRBD1 (6 bases). The V gene lost 5 bases and the J gene lost 5 bases, with 18 bases spanning the gap. The CDR3 totals 15 residues. From germline, CDR1 is SGHVS and CDR2 FQNEAQ. The CDR3 DNA reads TGTGCCAGCAGCCCCAGGGTTGGCAGGGGATATGGCTACACCTTC. This codes for CASSPRVGRGYGYTF.

This clone was detected a few times. The rearrangement links TRBV10-3 to TRBJ2-1, with TRBD2 matching 13 bases. The CDR3 covers 16 residues. In germline, CDR1 is ENHRY, CDR2 SYGVKD. The V gene end was trimmed by 6 bases and the J gene end by 10 bases; junction bases not matched to a gene: 12. The DNA for the CDR3 is TGTGCCATCAGAGGACTAGCGGGAGAAGCGGATAAGGAGCAGTTCTTC. It specifies CAIRGLAGEADKEQFF.

The chain joins TRBV6-6 to TRBJ1-5; D gene ambiguous. V was shortened by 0 bases and J by 10 bases, with 16 bases between the two germline ends. The CDR3 contains 15 residues. Germline-derived CDR1 and CDR2 are MNHNY and SVGAGI (reference sequence). The CDR3 DNA reads TGTGCCAGCAGTTACTCTGGACCGGGAGTTGGACCCCAGCATTTT. Translated, it gives CASSYSGPGVGPQHF.

The V call is TRBV29-1, the J call TRBJ2-7; D could derive from TRBD1 or TRBD2 (5 bases each). Trimming shortened V by 5 bases and J by 4 bases, and 15 bases separated the two germline ends. The CDR3 runs 13 residues. Germline CDR1 reads SQVTM; CDR2 reads ANQGSEA. This CDR3 reads CSVLTGRSYEQYF. The DNA of the CDR3 is TGCAGCGTTTTAACGGGACGTTCTTACGAGCAGTACTTC.

This rearrangement joins TRBV5-4 to TRBJ2-5; 7 bases are a match to TRBD2. The CDR3 contains 15 residues. Unmatched junction bases numbered 8, after V lost 1 base and J lost 5 bases. Germline V gene sequence: CDR1 SGHNT, CDR2 YYREEE (reference sequence). CDR3 bases: TGTGCCAGCAGCTTGAGGGTAGCGGGCGGGGAGACCCAGTACTTC. Encoded protein: CASSLRVAGGETQYF.

The V gene is TRBV19, the J gene TRBJ2-3, with TRBD2 matching 13 bases. The CDR3 covers 16 residues. The ends lost 5 bases at V and 5 bases at J; junction bases unmatched: 7. In germline, CDR1 is LNHDA, CDR2 SQIVND (reference sequence). CDR3 sequence (DNA): TGTGCCAGTAGTTTGACTAGCGGGAGGTTGGGAGATACGCAGTATTTT. This sequence encodes CASSLTSGRLGDTQYF.

The chain carries TRBV15 and TRBJ2-7, with D tentatively TRBD1 or TRBD2 (8 bases each). Germline V CDR1 and CDR2: LNHNV, YYDKDF (reference sequence). With 0 bases removed from V and 4 bases from J, the gap between germline ends came to 16 bases. CDR3 length: 16 residues. CDR3 region: CATSRDRGGQVYEQYF. DNA of the CDR3: TGTGCCACCAGCAGAGATCGGGGGGGACAGGTTTACGAGCAGTACTTC.

The chain combines TRBV7-2 with TRBJ2-7; no clear D gene. V was trimmed by 5 bases and J by 4 bases, leaving 21 bases between them. Germline assignment: CDR1 SGHTA and CDR2 FQGNSA. This CDR3 region has 16 residues. The CDR3 DNA is TGTGCCAGCAGCCATGACATTGGCTGGTACTCTTACGAGCAGTACTTC. Its protein is CASSHDIGWYSYEQYF.